The rows below give T cell receptor beta chains drawn from one sample of a study of post-analysis software for immune sequencing data. TCRdb fed the PCR reads into MiXCR, producing one record per CDR3 protein. The sample lists about 400,000 distinct CDR3 sequences, approximately 38% seen once, with under 15% in the top ten. Sequenced material: blood. The receptors derive from a girl aged 10-17 years with multiple sclerosis. Both conserved end residues are part of each CDR3. Each record gives: J gene, V gene, CDR3 protein.

J: TRBJ2-3
V: TRBV6-1
CDR3: CASSVQGAGADTQYF

J: TRBJ1-1
V: TRBV20-1
CDR3: CSARVLRTVGTEAFF

J: TRBJ2-3
V: TRBV9
CDR3: CASSVGPTTDTQYF

J: TRBJ2-7
V: TRBV10-3
CDR3: CAISGTELDEQYF

J: TRBJ2-2
V: TRBV29-1
CDR3: CSVEKGDTGELFF

J: TRBJ1-5
V: TRBV2
CDR3: CASRQGRVGNQPQHF

J: TRBJ1-1
V: TRBV29-1
CDR3: CSGGTEGTEAFF

J: TRBJ2-1
V: TRBV9
CDR3: CTCSVTWDRYNEQFF

J: TRBJ2-1
V: TRBV6-5
CDR3: CASSHRRWLAGDKSYNEQFF

J: TRBJ1-2
V: TRBV29-1
CDR3: CSLTVSGGGYTF

J: TRBJ1-3
V: TRBV30
CDR3: CAWSTGNTIYF

J: TRBJ2-1
V: TRBV6-5
CDR3: CASSSPGQGMGNEQFF

J: TRBJ1-2
V: TRBV6-5
CDR3: CASSYTPWTGADYGYTF

J: TRBJ1-5
V: TRBV20-1
CDR3: CSAEQGGVSNQPQHF

J: TRBJ1-5
V: TRBV20-1
CDR3: CSAARDSNQPQHF